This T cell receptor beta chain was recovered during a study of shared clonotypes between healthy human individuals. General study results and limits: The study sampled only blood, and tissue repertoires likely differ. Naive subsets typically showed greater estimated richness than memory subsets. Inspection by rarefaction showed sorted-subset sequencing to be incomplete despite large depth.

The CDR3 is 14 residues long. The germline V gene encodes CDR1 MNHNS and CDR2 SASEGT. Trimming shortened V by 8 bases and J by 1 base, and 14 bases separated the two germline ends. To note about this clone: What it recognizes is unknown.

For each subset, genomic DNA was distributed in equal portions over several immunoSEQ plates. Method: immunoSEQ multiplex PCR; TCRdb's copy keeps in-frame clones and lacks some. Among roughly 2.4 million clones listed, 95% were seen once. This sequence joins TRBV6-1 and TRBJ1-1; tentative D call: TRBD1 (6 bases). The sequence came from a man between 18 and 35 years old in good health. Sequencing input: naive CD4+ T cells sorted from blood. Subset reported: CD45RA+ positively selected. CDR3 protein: CASGGGLGNTEAFF. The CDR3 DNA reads TGTGCCAGCGGTGGGGGGCTAGGGAACACTGAAGCTTTCTTT.